This T cell receptor beta chain is from a study of cytomegalovirus exposure and HLA in healthy donors. The primer mix had 60 Vbeta and 13 Jbeta primers. TCRdb keeps only in-frame clones here, not all; method: immunoSEQ multiplex PCR. This table holds some 130,000 clones, about four fifths found once. Trimming removed 5 bases from V and 1 base from J; junction bases left unmatched: 2. This CDR3 is built from 15 residues. Germline values: CDR1 SEHNR, CDR2 FQNEAQ (reference sequence). The TCR was taken from a man aged 30 to 39 in good health and CMV-seronegative. Sequencing was done on a sample of PBMCs. The rearrangement uses TRBV7-9 and TRBJ2-2, with TRBD2 matching over 9 bases. CDR3 residues: CASSRSGGNTGELFF. The CDR3 DNA reads as TGTGCCAGCAGCCGTAGCGGGGGGAACACCGGGGAGCTGTTTTTT.